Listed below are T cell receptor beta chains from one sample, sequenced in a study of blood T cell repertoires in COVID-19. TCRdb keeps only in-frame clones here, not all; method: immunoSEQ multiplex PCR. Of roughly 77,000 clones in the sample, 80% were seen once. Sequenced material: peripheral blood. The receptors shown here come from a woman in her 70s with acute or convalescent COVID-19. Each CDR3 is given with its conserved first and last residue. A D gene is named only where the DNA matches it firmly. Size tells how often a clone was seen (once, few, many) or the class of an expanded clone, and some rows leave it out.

CAIYTGVEAFF	TGTGCCATTTATACAGGGGTGGAAGCTTTCTTT	TRBD1	11	TRBV19	TRBJ1-1	-
CASSSPLQGYGGYTF	TGTGCCAGCAGTTCTCCACTGCAGGGATACGGTGGCTACACCTTC	-	15	TRBV7-9	TRBJ1-2	-
CSASGSSGARGQYF	TGCAGTGCTAGTGGGTCTAGCGGAGCTCGTGGGCAGTACTTC	TRBD2	14	TRBV20-1	TRBJ2-7	-
CASSVAGTGWGTRELFF	TGTGCCAGCAGCGTAGCCGGGACAGGATGGGGTACCAGGGAGCTGTTTTTT	TRBD1	17	TRBV9	TRBJ2-2	once
CASSLAGGPQHF	TGTGCCAGCAGCTTAGCGGGGGGGCCCCAGCATTTT	-	12	TRBV7-8	TRBJ1-5	-
CSVEMDRGLNEQFF	TGCAGCGTTGAAATGGACAGGGGCCTAAATGAGCAGTTCTTC	TRBD1	14	TRBV29-1	TRBJ2-1	-
CAIKGQESTEAFF	TGTGCCATCAAAGGACAGGAGTCCACTGAAGCTTTCTTT	TRBD1	13	TRBV10-3	TRBJ1-1	-
CASSLRARGWEAFF	TGTGCCAGCTCACTACGGGCCCGCGGGTGGGAAGCTTTCTTT	-	14	TRBV18	TRBJ1-1	-
CASSWGTDHTTYEQYF	TGTGCCAGCAGCTGGGGGACAGACCACACTACCTACGAGCAGTACTTC	TRBD1	16	TRBV5-4	TRBJ2-7	-
CASSYRSNQPQHF	TGTGCCAGCAGTTATAGAAGCAATCAGCCCCAGCATTTT	-	13	TRBV6-5	TRBJ1-5	-
CASSKRLRQETQYF	TGTGCCAGCAGCAAACGACTCCGCCAAGAGACCCAGTACTTC	-	14	TRBV5-8	TRBJ2-5	medium-sized
CASSKARFTGQGTTDTQYF	TGTGCCAGCAGCAAAGCGCGGTTTACCGGACAGGGGACCACAGATACGCAGTATTTT	-	19	TRBV21-1	TRBJ2-3	-
CASSGLTGLAGGRSTDTQYF	TGTGCCAGCAGTGGGTTAACGGGACTAGCGGGGGGGCGAAGCACAGATACGCAGTATTTT	TRBD2	20	TRBV6-1	TRBJ2-3	-
CASSQGDRGLYGYTF	TGTGCCAGCAGCCAGGGGGACAGGGGGCTCTATGGCTACACCTTC	TRBD1	15	TRBV3-1/TRBV3-2	TRBJ1-2	-
CASSSGELGGQPQHF	TGTGCCAGCAGCTCGGGAGAGCTGGGCGGTCAGCCCCAGCATTTT	-	15	TRBV7-2	TRBJ1-5	-
CASGTGSYEQYF	TGTGCCAGCGGGACAGGCTCCTACGAGCAGTACTTC	TRBD1	12	TRBV7-9	TRBJ2-7	-
CASSVASGRTSTDTQYF	TGTGCCAGCAGCGTAGCTAGCGGGCGAACTAGCACAGATACGCAGTATTTT	TRBD2	17	TRBV9	TRBJ2-3	-
CASSLAGTETQYF	TGCGCCAGCAGCTTAGCGGGGACAGAGACCCAGTACTTC	TRBD2	13	TRBV5-1	TRBJ2-5	-
CASSEGTAYNEQFF	TGTGCCAGCAGTGAAGGGACAGCTTACAATGAGCAGTTCTTC	-	14	TRBV2	TRBJ2-1	few
CASSLDPRTGVEKLFF	TGTGCCAGCAGCTTAGATCCTAGGACAGGGGTGGAAAAACTGTTTTTT	TRBD1	16	TRBV7-6	TRBJ1-4	-
CASSPTGNAETQYF	TGTGCCAGCTCCCCGACAGGGAACGCAGAGACCCAGTACTTC	TRBD1	14	TRBV18	TRBJ2-5	few
CASSARTGGSYGYTF	TGTGCCAGCAGCGCAAGGACAGGGGGCAGCTATGGCTACACCTTC	TRBD1	15	TRBV6-5	TRBJ1-2	-
CASSLRWRGGLEDTQYF	TGTGCCAGCAGCTTAAGATGGAGGGGGGGCCTGGAAGATACGCAGTATTTT	-	17	TRBV7-8	TRBJ2-3	-
CASSKGLHLETQYF	TGTGCCAGCAGCAAAGGACTCCATTTGGAGACCCAGTACTTC	-	14	TRBV21-1	TRBJ2-5	-
CASSVSGGDTGELFF	TGTGCCAGCAGCGTTAGCGGGGGCGACACCGGGGAGCTGTTTTTT	TRBD2	15	TRBV9	TRBJ2-2	-
CASSLGRGANTGELFF	TGCGCCAGCAGCTTGGGGAGGGGCGCGAACACCGGGGAGCTGTTTTTT	-	16	TRBV5-1	TRBJ2-2	-
CASSVAAQGHMNTEAFF	TGTGCCAGCAGCGTAGCTGCTCAGGGGCACATGAACACTGAAGCTTTCTTT	-	17	TRBV9	TRBJ1-1	medium-sized
CASSLGAGSNQPQHF	TGTGCCAGCAGCTTGGGGGCAGGTAGCAATCAGCCCCAGCATTTT	-	15	TRBV11-2	TRBJ1-5	-
CASSQDEGDSYYEQYF	TGTGCCAGCAGCCAAGATGAAGGGGACTCCTACTACGAGCAGTACTTC	-	16	TRBV4-2	TRBJ2-7	-
CASSLGQGYGYTF	TGTGCCAGCAGCTTAGGACAGGGCTATGGCTACACCTTC	TRBD1	13	TRBV7-9	TRBJ1-2	few
CASGLSGNLRTEAFF	TGTGCCAGCGGTCTATCAGGGAATCTGAGAACTGAAGCTTTCTTT	-	15	TRBV6-5	TRBJ1-1	-
CASSYSFRGEKLFF	TGTGCCAGCAGTTACTCCTTCAGGGGAGAAAAACTGTTTTTT	-	14	TRBV6-5	TRBJ1-4	-
CASSLGTAANYGYTF	TGCGCCAGCAGCCTAGGGACAGCCGCTAACTATGGCTACACCTTC	TRBD1	15	TRBV4-1	TRBJ1-2	-
CASSFLDQGTEAFF	TGTGCCAGCAGCTTCCTTGACCAGGGGACTGAAGCTTTCTTT	-	14	TRBV7-9	TRBJ1-1	-
CASSQDNGTSGGRFLYYEQYF	TGTGCCAGCAGCCAAGATAATGGGACTAGCGGGGGGCGCTTTCTTTACTACGAGCAGTACTTC	TRBD2	21	TRBV3-1/TRBV3-2	TRBJ2-7	-
CSAVGGNYGYTF	TGCAGCGCCGTGGGGGGGAACTATGGCTACACCTTC	-	12	TRBV29-1	TRBJ1-2	-
CASSTSGGTNYGYTF	TGTGCCAGCTCTACTTCAGGGGGCACGAACTATGGCTACACCTTC	TRBD1	15	TRBV18	TRBJ1-2	once
CASRSSGIDTQYF	TGTGCCAGCAGATCCTCAGGGATAGATACGCAGTATTTT	-	13	TRBV6-5	TRBJ2-3	-
CASSISGTNSGNTIYF	TGTGCCAGTAGTATCTCCGGGACAAACTCTGGAAACACCATATATTTT	-	16	TRBV19	TRBJ1-3	-
CASSPLAGGLDTQYF	TGTGCCAGCAGTCCTCTAGCGGGGGGGCTAGATACGCAGTATTTT	TRBD2	15	TRBV28	TRBJ2-3	-
CASSLQEPYEQYF	TGTGCCAGCTCATTACAGGAACCCTACGAGCAGTACTTC	-	13	TRBV18	TRBJ2-7	-
CASSQSGTSGGSTDTQYF	TGTGCCAGCAGCCAATCCGGGACTAGCGGGGGGAGCACAGATACGCAGTATTTT	TRBD2	18	TRBV4-2	TRBJ2-3	-
CASRTGTGHEKLFF	TGTGCCAGCAGAACCGGGACAGGGCATGAAAAACTGTTTTTT	TRBD1	14	TRBV6-1	TRBJ1-4	-
CATEKMTGDYEQYF	TGTGCCACCGAGAAGATGACAGGGGACTACGAGCAGTACTTC	TRBD1	14	TRBV6-5	TRBJ2-7	-
CASSQGGLTVGNF	TGTGCCAGCAGCCAGGGTGGACTGACGGTTGGGAACTTC	-	13	TRBV3-1/TRBV3-2	TRBJ2-4	few
CASSQVPGGLDGYTF	TGTGCCAGCAGCCAAGTCCCGGGAGGTTTAGATGGCTACACCTTC	-	15	TRBV14	TRBJ1-2	-
CASSSRDYSPLHF	TGTGCCAGCAGCTCCCGGGACTATTCACCCCTCCACTTT	-	13	TRBV7-2	TRBJ1-6	-
CASSDRAYYNEQFF	TGTGCCAGCAGTGACAGGGCCTACTACAATGAGCAGTTCTTC	-	14	TRBV2	TRBJ2-1	-
CASSDSGLASNVLTF	TGTGCCAGCAGTGATTCGGGACTAGCGTCCAACGTCCTGACTTTC	TRBD2	15	TRBV25-1	TRBJ2-6	-
CASRTGGSYEQYF	TGTGCCAGCAGGACGGGGGGAAGCTACGAGCAGTACTTC	TRBD2	13	TRBV28	TRBJ2-7	-
CASSPDRAWKGYTF	TGTGCCAGCTCACCGGACAGGGCCTGGAAGGGCTACACCTTC	TRBD1	14	TRBV18	TRBJ1-2	-
CATSVDRGTYGYTF	TGTGCCACGAGTGTGGACAGGGGGACCTATGGCTACACCTTC	TRBD1	14	TRBV19	TRBJ1-2	-
CASSRQDNSPLHF	TGTGCCAGCAGCCGACAGGATAATTCACCCCTCCACTTT	-	13	TRBV7-3	TRBJ1-6	once
CSVVLRVYSDTEAFF	TGCAGCGTTGTACTCAGGGTATACTCGGACACTGAAGCTTTCTTT	-	15	TRBV29-1	TRBJ1-1	-